This passage covers 7 T cell receptor beta chains from one sample sequenced in a study of identical twins. TCRdb processed the 5' RACE reads anew with MiXCR; each CDR3 protein has one entry. The sample has 1,800,000 or so distinct CDR3 sequences, 32% seen once. Sequenced input: cord blood. The receptors were gathered from a newborn girl in good health.

The chain employs TRBV6-5 and TRBJ2-1; D is unclear. Trimming took 5 bases from V and 4 from J, leaving 12 bases between them. Germline CDR1 is MNHEY and CDR2 is SVGAGI. This CDR3 spans 14 amino acids. Here the CDR3 reads CASSMQDIYNEQFF. The CDR3 coding sequence is TGTGCCAGCAGTATGCAAGATATTTACAATGAGCAGTTCTTC.

This chain links TRBV28 with TRBJ2-1; D is tentatively TRBD1 or TRBD2 (5 bases each). Near its end, the DNA agrees better with TRBJ2-7, so the J call may be wrong. CDR1 and CDR2 from the germline V gene are MDHEN and SYDVKM. The CDR3 contains 14 residues. Here the CDR3 reads CASSSGALNNEQYF. The CDR3 nucleotides read TGTGCCAGCAGTTCCGGGGCTCTAAACAATGAGCAGTACTTC.

The CDR3 protein is CARSRVETQYF. In nucleotides, the CDR3 is TGTGCCAGATCCAGGGTGGAGACCCAGTACTTC. J is TRBJ2-5 and V is TRBV21-1; the listed D gene, TRBD1, was not tested against the DNA. TRBV21-1 is annotated as a pseudogene. This CDR3 spans 11 amino acids.

V and J are TRBV20-1 and TRBJ2-5; 12 bases line up with TRBD2. V dropped 1 base and J dropped 5; count of bases not matched to a gene: 8. This CDR3 comprises 16 residues. Germline assignment: CDR1 DFQATT and CDR2 SNEGSKA (reference sequence). CDR3 nucleotides: TGCAGTGCTAGAGCGGTTGGACTAGCGGGGTGGGAGACCCAGTACTTC. Its translation: CSARAVGLAGWETQYF.

The V call is TRBV6-1, the J call TRBJ2-5, with D perhaps TRBD1 (5 bases). CDR3 length: 15 amino acids. Germline V gives CDR1 MNHNS, CDR2 SASEGT. Trimming pared 4 bases from V and 1 base from J, leaving 13 bases between. The CDR3 protein is CASSGSDSSQETQYF. CDR3 coding DNA: TGTGCCAGCAGTGGAAGCGACAGTTCCCAAGAGACCCAGTACTTC.

This clonotype was seen a few times. The chain recombines TRBV29-1 with TRBJ2-1, with 14 bases aligning to TRBD2. The CDR3 has 16 residues. CDR1 and CDR2 from the germline V gene are SQVTM and ANQGSEA. The J segment lost 1 base and the V segment lost 7 bases, leaving 6 bases of the junction unmatched. CDR3 bases: TGCAGCGCCGGGACTAGCGGGAGCCTTTCCTACAATGAGCAGTTCTTC. It is translated as CSAGTSGSLSYNEQFF.

This chain uses TRBV3-1 with TRBJ1-2, with D possibly TRBD1 on 6 matching bases. V was cut by 1 base and J by 4 bases, with 13 bases left in between. Germline V gives CDR1 LGHDT, CDR2 YNNKEL (reference sequence). The CDR3 length is 15 residues. In nucleotides, the CDR3 is TGTGCCAGCAGCCAAGCTGCGGGGGCCGGCTATGGCTACACCTTC. Translating gives CASSQAAGAGYGYTF. The full variable domain, with the rest looked up from reference TRBV3-1 and TRBJ1-2, is DTAVSQTPKYLVTQMGNDKSIKCEQNLGHDTMYWYKQDSKKFLKIMFSYNNKELIINETVPNRFSPKSPDKAHLNLHINSLELGDSAVYFCASSQAAGAGYGYTFGSGTRLTVV.